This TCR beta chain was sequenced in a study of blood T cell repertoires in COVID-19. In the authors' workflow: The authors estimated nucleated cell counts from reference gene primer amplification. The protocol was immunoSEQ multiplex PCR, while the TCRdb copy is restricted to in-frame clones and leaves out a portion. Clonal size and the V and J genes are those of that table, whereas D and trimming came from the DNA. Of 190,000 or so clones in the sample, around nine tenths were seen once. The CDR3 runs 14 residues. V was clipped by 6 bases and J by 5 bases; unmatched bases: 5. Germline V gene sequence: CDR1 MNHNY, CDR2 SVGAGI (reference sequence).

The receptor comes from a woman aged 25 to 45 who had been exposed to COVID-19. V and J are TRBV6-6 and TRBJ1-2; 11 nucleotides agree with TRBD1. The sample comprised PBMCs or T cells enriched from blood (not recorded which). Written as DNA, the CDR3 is TGTGCCAGCAGAGGACAGGGGGCGCGGTATGGCTACACCTTC. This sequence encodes CASRGQGARYGYTF.